The T cell receptor beta chain described here comes from a study of blood T cell repertoires in COVID-19. Study background: T cells, B-cell-depleted T cells, or PBMCs supplied cDNA or gDNA.

Here immunoSEQ multiplex PCR was the method, and the copy in TCRdb shows in-frame clones only, minus some. Of 8,500 or so clones listed, 80% are singletons. With 0 bases clipped from V and 4 bases from J, the junction kept 7 bases outside the gene matches. Germline-derived CDR1 and CDR2 are LGHNA and YSLEER. This CDR3 is 17 amino acids long. This receptor was identified in a man aged 70-80 years with active COVID-19. The V call is TRBV4-3, the J call TRBJ2-2; 8 bases align to TRBD2. The sample consisted of peripheral blood. The CDR3 nucleotides read TGCGCCAGCAGCCAAGATCCCAGCGGGAGAGGCACCGGGGAGCTGTTTTTT. Its protein is CASSQDPSGRGTGELFF.